This T cell receptor beta chain is drawn from a study of metastatic and nonmetastatic thyroid tumors. Via MiXCR, TCRdb re-called the PCR reads. The sample lists under 25,000 clones, 27% occurring once. This clone was observed many times. Germline V gene data show CDR1 as KGHDR and CDR2 as SFDVKD. This CDR3 has 11 amino acids. V was pared by 2 bases and J by 5 bases, with 2 bases between. None of the patients had undergone any treatment ahead of thyroid surgery. Specimen: blood. The clonotype was recovered from a female donor with papillary thyroid cancer or a benign thyroid nodule (not recorded which). Some clones in this sample may be carry-over from other donors' samples. V gene TRBV24-1 combines with J gene TRBJ2-5; D is unclear. CDR3 loop: CATSDWETQYF. The DNA of the CDR3 is TGTGCCACCAGTGATTGGGAGACCCAGTACTTC.